This entry describes one T cell receptor beta chain. Its target is unknown. The record originates from a study of beta chain features in type 1 diabetes. General study findings and limits: Within each of all four CD4+ subsets, Type 1 diabetes patients had TCRB CDR3s that were moderately but significantly shorter. For cells with high TCR expression, cDNA sequencing could yield over-representation. The similarity of naive, central memory and Treg TCRB repertoires appeared greater among patients than among healthy donors.

In germline, CDR1 is SGHTA, CDR2 FQGNSA. This CDR3 contains 12 residues. The junction had 3 bases not matched to a gene; V was cut back by 5 bases and J by 11 bases. Expressed TCRB transcripts were sequenced because the entire RNA isolate underwent reverse transcription. Sequencing was performed with immunoSEQ multiplex PCR; in TCRdb, only in-frame clones are kept and a portion is missing. The repertoire holds 310,000 or so clones, 9.3% seen once, with about 1% in the top ten. This sequence originates from a man between 25 and 39 years old with type 1 diabetes. This chain joins TRBV7-2 and TRBJ2-5, with 12 bases identical to TRBD2. The sequenced sample was central memory CD4+ T cells from blood. The CDR3 DNA is TGTGCCAGCAGCCGACTAGCGGGGGCGCAGTACTTC. Protein product: CASSRLAGAQYF. Supplemented by reference TRBV7-2 and TRBJ2-5, the full variable domain reads GAGVSQSPSNKVTEKGKDVELRCDPISGHTALYWYRQSLGQGLEFLIYFQGNSAPDKSGLPSDRFSAERTGGSVSTLTIQRTQQEDSAVYLCASSRLAGAQYFGPGTRLLVL.